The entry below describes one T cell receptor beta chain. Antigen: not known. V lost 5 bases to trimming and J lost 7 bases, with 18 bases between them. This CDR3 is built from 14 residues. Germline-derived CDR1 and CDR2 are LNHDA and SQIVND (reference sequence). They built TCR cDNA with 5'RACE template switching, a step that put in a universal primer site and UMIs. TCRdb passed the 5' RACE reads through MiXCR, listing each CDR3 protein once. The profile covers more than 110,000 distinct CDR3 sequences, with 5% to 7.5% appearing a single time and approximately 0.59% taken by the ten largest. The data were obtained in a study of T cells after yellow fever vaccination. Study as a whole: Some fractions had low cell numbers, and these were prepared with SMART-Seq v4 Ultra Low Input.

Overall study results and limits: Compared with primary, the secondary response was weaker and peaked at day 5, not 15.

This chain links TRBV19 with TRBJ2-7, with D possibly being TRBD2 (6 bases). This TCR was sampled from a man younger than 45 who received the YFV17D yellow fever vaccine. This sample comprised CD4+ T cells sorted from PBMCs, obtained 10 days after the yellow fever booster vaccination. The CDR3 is CASSALYGAGEQYF. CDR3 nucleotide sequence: TGTGCCAGTAGTGCCCTTTACGGGGCGGGGGAGCAGTACTTC.